This T cell receptor (beta chain) was documented in a study of blood T cell repertoires in COVID-19. At the level of the study: Sites in the United States, Italy and Spain provided acute and convalescent COVID-19 samples.

Authors' methods: Using reference gene primer amplification, nucleated cell counts were estimated. The assay was immunoSEQ multiplex PCR, and TCRdb's table has in-frame clones only and misses some. V, J and clone size derive from that table, while D and trimming were established from the DNA sequence. The data contain about 490,000 clones, approximately 85% of them singletons. The germline CDR1 and CDR2 sequences are SNHLY and FYNNEI. The CDR3 consists of 15 residues. Trimming left V 6 bases short and J 3 bases short, with 15 bases between. The sample was peripheral blood. The V and J genes are TRBV2 and TRBJ2-1, with D perhaps matching TRBD1 (6 bases). This TCR was sampled from a human donor in a cohort sampled during active COVID-19. The CDR3 sequence: CASSLLRTDYNEQFF. The CDR3 DNA follows: TGTGCCAGCAGCCTACTTAGGACAGACTACAATGAGCAGTTCTTC.